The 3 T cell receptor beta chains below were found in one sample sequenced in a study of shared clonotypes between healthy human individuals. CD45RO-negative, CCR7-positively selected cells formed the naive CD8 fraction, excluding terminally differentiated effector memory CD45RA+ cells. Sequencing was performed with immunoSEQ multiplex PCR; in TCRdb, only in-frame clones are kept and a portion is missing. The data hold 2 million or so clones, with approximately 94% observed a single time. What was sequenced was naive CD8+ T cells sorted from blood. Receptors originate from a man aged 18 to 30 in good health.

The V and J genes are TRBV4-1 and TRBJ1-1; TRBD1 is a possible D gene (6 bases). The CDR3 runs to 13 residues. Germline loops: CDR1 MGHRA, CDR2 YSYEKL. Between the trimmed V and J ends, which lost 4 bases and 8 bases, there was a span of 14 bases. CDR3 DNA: TGCGCCAGCAGCCGGATTCGGACAGCAGAAGCTTTCTTT. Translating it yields CASSRIRTAEAFF.

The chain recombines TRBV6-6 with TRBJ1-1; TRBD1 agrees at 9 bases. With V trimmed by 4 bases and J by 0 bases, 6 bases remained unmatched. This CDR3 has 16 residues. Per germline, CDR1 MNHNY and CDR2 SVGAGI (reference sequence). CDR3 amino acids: CASSFGTGNMNTEAFF. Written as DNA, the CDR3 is TGTGCCAGCAGTTTCGGGACAGGGAACATGAACACTGAAGCTTTCTTT.

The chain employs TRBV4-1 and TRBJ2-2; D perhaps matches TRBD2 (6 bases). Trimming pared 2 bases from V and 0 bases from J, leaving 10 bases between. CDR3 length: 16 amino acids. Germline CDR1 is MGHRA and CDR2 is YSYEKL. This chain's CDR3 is CASSQRGTPNTGELFF. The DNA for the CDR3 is TGCGCCAGCAGCCAACGTGGGACTCCGAACACCGGGGAGCTGTTTTTT.